These 8 T cell receptor beta chains came from one sample sequenced in a study of blood T cell repertoires in COVID-19. Profiled with immunoSEQ multiplex PCR; TCRdb holds only in-frame clones, not every one. This repertoire shows approximately 200,000 clones, roughly 80% found once; its top ten account for about an eighth. Sample: PBMCs or T cells enriched from blood (not recorded which). Receptors were obtained from a man aged 35 to 55 who had recovered from COVID-19.

This chain connects TRBV7-2 to TRBJ2-4; TRBD2 is a possible D gene (6 bases). The CDR3 is 16 residues long. CDR1 is SGHTA and CDR2 is FQGNSA in the germline V gene. The germline V and J ends were trimmed by 1 base and 11 bases, with 21 bases remaining between them. The chain's CDR3 is CASSLGGMADSRVQYF. The CDR3 DNA follows: TGTGCCAGCAGCTTAGGCGGGATGGCAGATTCACGGGTTCAGTACTTC. Full variable domain (outside the CDR3, taken from reference TRBV7-2 and TRBJ2-4): GAGVSQSPSNKVTEKGKDVELRCDPISGHTALYWYRQSLGQGLEFLIYFQGNSAPDKSGLPSDRFSAERTGGSVSTLTIQRTQQEDSAVYLCASSLGGMADSRVQYFGAGTRLSVL.

This sequence joins TRBV4-3 and TRBJ1-2; D gene ambiguous. Per germline, CDR1 LGHNA and CDR2 YSLEER. V lost 1 base to trimming and J lost 4 bases, with 10 bases between them. There are 14 residues in the CDR3. This CDR3 is CASSQGTSTYGYTF. The CDR3 DNA reads TGCGCCAGCAGCCAAGGAACCAGTACCTATGGCTACACCTTC.

The V call is TRBV29-1, the J call TRBJ1-2, with D perhaps TRBD1 (6 bases). Germline CDR1 and CDR2: SQVTM and ANQGSEA. The CDR3 length is 14 residues. V lost 7 bases to trimming and J lost 6 bases, with 21 bases between them. CDR3 nucleotide sequence: TGCAGCGCGTCATACAAACAGGGAATTAATGGCTACACCTTC. The encoded protein is CSASYKQGINGYTF.

The J gene is TRBJ2-3, the V gene TRBV5-5; D is perhaps TRBD2 (6 bases). This CDR3 comprises 17 residues. The germline V gene has CDR1 SGHKS and CDR2 YYEKEE (reference sequence). V was pared by 0 bases and J by 0 bases, with 14 bases between. The CDR3 DNA is TGTGCCAGCAGCTTGGGGCCGTGGCGGGGAAGCACAGATACGCAGTATTTT. Protein product: CASSLGPWRGSTDTQYF.

This clone was seen a few times. V usage is TRBV10-3 and J usage is TRBJ1-1, with D perhaps TRBD1 (6 bases). The CDR3 has 15 amino acids. CDR1 and CDR2 from the germline V gene are ENHRY and SYGVKD. Trimming pared 9 bases from V and 7 bases from J, leaving 24 bases between. The CDR3 spells CAIPRRGAEMDEAFF. CDR3 sequence (DNA): TGTGCCATTCCCCGGCGGGGGGCAGAGATGGATGAAGCTTTCTTT.

The CDR3 protein is CASSLSPTTLQETQYF. The CDR3 nucleotides read TGTGCCAGCAGCTTGAGTCCCACCACATTACAAGAGACCCAGTACTTC. The chain has TRBV5-5 and TRBJ2-5; D gene ambiguous. CDR3 length: 16 amino acids. V was trimmed by 1 base and J by 2 bases, leaving 15 bases between them. Germline CDR1 and CDR2: SGHKS and YYEKEE (reference sequence).

The chain combines TRBV7-8 with TRBJ2-7; 12 bases align to TRBD1. Trimming took 5 bases from V and 2 from J; bases not matched to a gene: 4. The CDR3 spans 15 residues. CDR1 and CDR2 (germline): SGHVS, FQNEAQ. CDR3 bases: TGTGCCAGCAGCCCCGGGACAGGGGGCCCCTACGAGCAGTACTTC. Translating gives CASSPGTGGPYEQYF.

This chain joins TRBV7-2 and TRBJ1-1; 9 bases are shared with TRBD1. The germline V gene has CDR1 SGHTA and CDR2 FQGNSA. The length of the CDR3 is 17 residues. The V segment lost 5 bases and the J segment 4 bases; nucleotides outside the gene matches: 14. CDR3: CASSTNRGRYSGTEAFF. DNA of the CDR3: TGTGCCAGCAGCACAAACAGGGGGCGTTATAGCGGCACTGAAGCTTTCTTT.